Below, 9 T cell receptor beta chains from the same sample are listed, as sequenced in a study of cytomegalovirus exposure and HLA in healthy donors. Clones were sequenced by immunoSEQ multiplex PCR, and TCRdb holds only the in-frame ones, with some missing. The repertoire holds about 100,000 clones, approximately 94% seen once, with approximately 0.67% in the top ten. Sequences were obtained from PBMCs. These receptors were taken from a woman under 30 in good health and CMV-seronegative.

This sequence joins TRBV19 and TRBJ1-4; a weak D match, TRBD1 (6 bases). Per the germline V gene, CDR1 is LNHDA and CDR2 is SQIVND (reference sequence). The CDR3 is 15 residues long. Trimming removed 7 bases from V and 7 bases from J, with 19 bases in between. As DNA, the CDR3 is TGTGCCAGTATCGACACAGGGAGAGGGGGTGAAAAACTGTTTTTT. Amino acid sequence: CASIDTGRGGEKLFF.

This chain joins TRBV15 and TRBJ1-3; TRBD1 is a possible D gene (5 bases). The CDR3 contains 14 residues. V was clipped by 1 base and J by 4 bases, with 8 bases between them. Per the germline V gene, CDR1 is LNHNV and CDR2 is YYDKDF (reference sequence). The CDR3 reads CATSRGQFGNTIYF. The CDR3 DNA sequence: TGTGCCACCAGCAGAGGACAGTTCGGAAACACCATATATTTT.

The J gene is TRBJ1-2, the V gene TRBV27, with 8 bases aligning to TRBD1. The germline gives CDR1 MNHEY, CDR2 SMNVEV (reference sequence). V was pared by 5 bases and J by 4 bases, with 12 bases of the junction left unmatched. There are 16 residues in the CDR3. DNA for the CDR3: TGTGCCAGCAGTGCCCAGCGGGGACAGGCGGTCTATGGCTACACCTTC. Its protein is CASSAQRGQAVYGYTF.

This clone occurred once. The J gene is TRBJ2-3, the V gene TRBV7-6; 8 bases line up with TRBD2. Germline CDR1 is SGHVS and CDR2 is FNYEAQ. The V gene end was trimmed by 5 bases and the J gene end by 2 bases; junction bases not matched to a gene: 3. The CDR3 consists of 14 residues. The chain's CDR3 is CASSNGLATDTQYF. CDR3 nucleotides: TGTGCCAGCAGCAACGGACTAGCCACAGATACGCAGTATTTT.

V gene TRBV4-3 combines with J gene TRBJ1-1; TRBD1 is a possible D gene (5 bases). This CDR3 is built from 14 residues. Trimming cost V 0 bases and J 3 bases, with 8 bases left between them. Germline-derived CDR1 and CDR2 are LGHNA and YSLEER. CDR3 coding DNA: TGCGCCAGCAGCCAAGATACGGGGGACACTGAAGCTTTCTTT. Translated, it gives CASSQDTGDTEAFF.

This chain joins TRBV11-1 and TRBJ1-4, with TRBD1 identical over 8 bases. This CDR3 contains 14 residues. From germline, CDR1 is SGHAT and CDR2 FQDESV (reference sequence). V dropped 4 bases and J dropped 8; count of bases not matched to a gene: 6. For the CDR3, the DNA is TGTGCCAGCAGCTCCCGACAGGGGAAGGAAAAACTGTTTTTT. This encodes CASSSRQGKEKLFF.

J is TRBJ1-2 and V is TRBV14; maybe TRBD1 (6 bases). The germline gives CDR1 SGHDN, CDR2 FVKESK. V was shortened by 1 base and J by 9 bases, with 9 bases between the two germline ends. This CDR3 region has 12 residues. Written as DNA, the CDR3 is TGTGCCAGCAGCCAAGTACAGGGCAGCTACACCTTC. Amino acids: CASSQVQGSYTF.

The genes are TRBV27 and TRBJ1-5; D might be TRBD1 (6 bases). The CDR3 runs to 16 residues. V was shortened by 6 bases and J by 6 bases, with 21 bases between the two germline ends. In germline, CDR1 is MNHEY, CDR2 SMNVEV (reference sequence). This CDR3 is CASRGAAGGVGQPQHF. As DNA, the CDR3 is TGTGCCAGCAGGGGGGCTGCGGGGGGCGTCGGTCAGCCCCAGCATTTT.

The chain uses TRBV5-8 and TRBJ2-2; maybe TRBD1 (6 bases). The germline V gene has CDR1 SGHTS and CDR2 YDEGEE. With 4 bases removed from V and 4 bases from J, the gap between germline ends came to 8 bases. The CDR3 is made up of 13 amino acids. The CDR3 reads CASSPDSTGELFF. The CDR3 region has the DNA TGTGCCAGCAGCCCGGACAGCACCGGGGAGCTGTTTTTT. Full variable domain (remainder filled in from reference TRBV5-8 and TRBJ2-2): EAGVTQSPTHLIKTRGQQATLRCSPISGHTSVYWYQQALGLGLQFLLWYDEGEERNRGNFPPRFSGRQFPNYSSELNVNALELEDSALYLCASSPDSTGELFFGEGSRLTVL.